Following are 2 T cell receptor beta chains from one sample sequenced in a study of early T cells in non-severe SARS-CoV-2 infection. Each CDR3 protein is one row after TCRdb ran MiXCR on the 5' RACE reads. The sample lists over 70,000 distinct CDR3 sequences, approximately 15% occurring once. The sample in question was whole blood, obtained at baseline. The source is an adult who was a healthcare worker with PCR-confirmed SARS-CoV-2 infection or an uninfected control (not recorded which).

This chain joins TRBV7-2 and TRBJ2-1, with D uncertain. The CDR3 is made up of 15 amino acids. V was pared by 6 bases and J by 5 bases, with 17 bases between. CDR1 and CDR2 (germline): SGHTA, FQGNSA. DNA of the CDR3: TGTGCCAGCAGGTTGGGCAGTTCTCCCCACAATGAGCAGTTCTTC. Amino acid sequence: CASRLGSSPHNEQFF.

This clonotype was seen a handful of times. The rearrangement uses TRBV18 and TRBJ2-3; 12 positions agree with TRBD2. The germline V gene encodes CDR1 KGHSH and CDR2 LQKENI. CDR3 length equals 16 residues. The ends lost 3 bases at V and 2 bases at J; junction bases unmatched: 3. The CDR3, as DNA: TGTGCCAGCTCACCCAGGACTAGCGGGGCCACAGATACGCAGTATTTT. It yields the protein CASSPRTSGATDTQYF.